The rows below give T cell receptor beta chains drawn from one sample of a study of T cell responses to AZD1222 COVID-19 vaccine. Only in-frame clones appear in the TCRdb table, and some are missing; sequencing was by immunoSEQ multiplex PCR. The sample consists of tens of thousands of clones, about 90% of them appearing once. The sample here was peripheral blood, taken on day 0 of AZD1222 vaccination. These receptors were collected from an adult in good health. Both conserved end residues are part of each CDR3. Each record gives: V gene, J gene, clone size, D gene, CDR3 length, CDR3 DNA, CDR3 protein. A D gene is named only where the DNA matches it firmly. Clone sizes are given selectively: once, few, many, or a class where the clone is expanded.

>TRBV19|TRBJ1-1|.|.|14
TGTGCCAGTAGCCCAACAGGGTTTTACACTGAAGCTTTCTTT
CASSPTGFYTEAFF
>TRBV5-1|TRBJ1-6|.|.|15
TGCGCCAGCAGCTTAATTGGGGCCCATAATTCACCCCTCCACTTT
CASSLIGAHNSPLHF
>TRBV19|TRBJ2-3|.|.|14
TGTGCCAGTACTGGCGGGTTTAGCACAGATACGCAGTATTTT
CASTGGFSTDTQYF
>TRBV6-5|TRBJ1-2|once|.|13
TGTGCCACTAGTGCAGGGATGATTTATGGCTACACCTTC
CATSAGMIYGYTF
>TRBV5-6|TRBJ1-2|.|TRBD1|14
TGTGCCAGCAGGTTGACAGGGCCCTACTATGGCTACACCTTC
CASRLTGPYYGYTF
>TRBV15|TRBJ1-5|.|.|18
TGTGCCACCAGCAGAAGGACACAGGGCATACTAAGCAATCAGCCCCAGCATTTT
CATSRRTQGILSNQPQHF
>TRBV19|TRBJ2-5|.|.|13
TGTGCCAGTAGGGATGGGCTTGAAGAGACCCAGTACTTC
CASRDGLEETQYF
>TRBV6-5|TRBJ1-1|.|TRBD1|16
TGTGCCAGCAGTTCTCGACAGGGCTCAATGAACACTGAAGCTTTCTTT
CASSSRQGSMNTEAFF
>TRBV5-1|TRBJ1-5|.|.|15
TGCGCCAGCAGCTTGCAGGGGACTAGCAATCAGCCCCAGCATTTT
CASSLQGTSNQPQHF
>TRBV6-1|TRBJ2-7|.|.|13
TGTGCCAGCAGTGAAGACCTAACCTACGAGCAGTACTTC
CASSEDLTYEQYF
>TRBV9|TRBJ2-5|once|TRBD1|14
TGTGCCAGCAGCCAGGGACAGTTGAAAGAGACCCAGTACTTC
CASSQGQLKETQYF
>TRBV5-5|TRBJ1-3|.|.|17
TGTGCCAGCAGCTTGGTAGGGGACGGGAAGACTGGAAACACCATATATTTT
CASSLVGDGKTGNTIYF
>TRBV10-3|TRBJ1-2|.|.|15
TGTGCCATCAGTGAGTCGGGAGGGCAGGGGAATGGCTACACCTTC
CAISESGGQGNGYTF
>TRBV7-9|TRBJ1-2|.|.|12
TGTGCCAGCAGCCGGATGAAGGATGGCTACACCTTC
CASSRMKDGYTF
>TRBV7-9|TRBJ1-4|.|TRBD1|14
TGTGCCAGCAGCTTGGACAGGGGTAATGAAAAACTGTTTTTT
CASSLDRGNEKLFF
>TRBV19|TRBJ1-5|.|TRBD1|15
TGTGCCAGTACTCGCTCAGGGGGTAGCAATCAGCCCCAGCATTTT
CASTRSGGSNQPQHF
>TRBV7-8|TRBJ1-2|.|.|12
TGTGCCAGCAGCTTCTCATTTGGGGGCTACACCTTC
CASSFSFGGYTF
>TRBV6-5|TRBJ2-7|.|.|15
TGTGCCAGCAGTTACTCTGGAGGGGGCACCTACGAGCAGTACTTC
CASSYSGGGTYEQYF
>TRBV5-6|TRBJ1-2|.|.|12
TGTGCCAGCAGCTTGTGGACGGATGGCTACACCTTC
CASSLWTDGYTF
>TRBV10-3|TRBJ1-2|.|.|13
TGTGCCATCGGGGCAGGGGAGAATCGAGGCTACACCTTC
CAIGAGENRGYTF
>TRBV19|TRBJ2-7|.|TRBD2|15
TGTGCCAGTAGTGCACCGGGACTAGGGGACTACGAGCAGTACTTC
CASSAPGLGDYEQYF
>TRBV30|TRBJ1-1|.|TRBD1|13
TGTGCCTGGAGGGTACAGGGGGCGGCTGAAGCTTTCTTT
CAWRVQGAAEAFF
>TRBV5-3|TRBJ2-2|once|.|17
TGTGCCAGAAGCTCGACCCCGGGAGAGCAGAACACCGGGGAGCTGTTTTTT
CARSSTPGEQNTGELFF
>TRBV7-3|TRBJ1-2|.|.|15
TGTGCCAGCAGCTTACGGGGGGGCCAGAACTATGGCTACACCTTC
CASSLRGGQNYGYTF
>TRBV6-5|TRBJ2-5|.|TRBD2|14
TGTGCCAGCACCGAGCGGGGGGGCGGGGAGACCCAGTACTTC
CASTERGGGETQYF
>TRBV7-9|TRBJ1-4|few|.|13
TGTGCCAGCAGCCCCGTCGTGAATGAAAAACTGTTTTTT
CASSPVVNEKLFF
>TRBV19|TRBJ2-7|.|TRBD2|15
TGTGCCAGTAGTACAGCGGGGGGCCGCTCCTACGAGCAGTACTTC
CASSTAGGRSYEQYF
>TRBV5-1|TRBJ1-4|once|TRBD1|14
TGCGCCAGCAGCGAGGGACAGGGAAATGAAAAACTGTTTTTT
CASSEGQGNEKLFF
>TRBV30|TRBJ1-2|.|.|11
TGTGCCTGGAGTGTGTTTTATGGCTACACCTTC
CAWSVFYGYTF
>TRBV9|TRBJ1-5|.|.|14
TGTGCCAGCAGCCCCTCCGCCGGAAATCAGCCCCAGCATTTT
CASSPSAGNQPQHF
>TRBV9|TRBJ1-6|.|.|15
TGTGCCAGCAGCGTCTCCGGAACAGCTAATTCACCCCTCCACTTT
CASSVSGTANSPLHF
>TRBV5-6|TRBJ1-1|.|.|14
TGTGCCAGCAGCCCCCAAATGATGAACACTGAAGCTTTCTTT
CASSPQMMNTEAFF
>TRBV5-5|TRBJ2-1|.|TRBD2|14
TGTGCCAGCAGCTTTGGGGCGGGGGGCTATGAGCAGTTCTTC
CASSFGAGGYEQFF
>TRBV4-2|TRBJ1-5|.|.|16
TGTGCCAGCAGCCAAGAAAGGAGGGTCGGCAATCAGCCCCAGCATTTT
CASSQERRVGNQPQHF
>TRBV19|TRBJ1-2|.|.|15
TGTGCCAGTACTGACCCTCGGGGCGGCGACTATGGCTACACCTTC
CASTDPRGGDYGYTF
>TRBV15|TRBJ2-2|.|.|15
TGTGCCACCAGCAAGGGACGAGGGGCGGCCGGGGAGCTGTTTTTT
CATSKGRGAAGELFF
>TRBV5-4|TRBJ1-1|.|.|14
TGTGCCAGCAGCCCTAGGGTGGGCAGCACTGAAGCTTTCTTT
CASSPRVGSTEAFF
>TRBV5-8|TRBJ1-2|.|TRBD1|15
TGTGCCAGCAGCTTGGATGGACAGGGGAACTATGGCTACACCTTC
CASSLDGQGNYGYTF
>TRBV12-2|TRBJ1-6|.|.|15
TGTGCAAGTCGCTCCTGTGGGCAGGTTGTTTCACCCCTCCACTTT
CASRSCGQVVSPLHF
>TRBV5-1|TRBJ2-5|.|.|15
TGCGCCAGCAGCTTGGGACGAGGGCTCAGGGAGACCCAGTACTTC
CASSLGRGLRETQYF
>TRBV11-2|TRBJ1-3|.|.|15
TGTGCCAGCAGCTCGGACTGGCTGACTGGAAACACCATATATTTT
CASSSDWLTGNTIYF
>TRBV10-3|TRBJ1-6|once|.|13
TGTGCCATCAGTGAGGGTCAGAACTCACCCCTCCACTTT
CAISEGQNSPLHF
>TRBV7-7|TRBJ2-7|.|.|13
TGTGCCAGCAGCTTAGCCAGGGGCGGCGAGCAGTACTTC
CASSLARGGEQYF
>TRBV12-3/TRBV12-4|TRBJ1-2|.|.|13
TGTGCCAGCAGTTTAGAGGGAATCTATGGCTACACCTTC
CASSLEGIYGYTF
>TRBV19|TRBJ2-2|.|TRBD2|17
TGTGCCAGTAGTATGGGCCTAGCGGGGGGACAGACCGGGGAGCTGTTTTTT
CASSMGLAGGQTGELFF
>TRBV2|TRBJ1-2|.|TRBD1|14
TGTGCCAGCAGGGACACAGGGGGCGCGTTAGGCTACACCTTC
CASRDTGGALGYTF
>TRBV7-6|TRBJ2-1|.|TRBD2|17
TGTGCCAGCAGCCCAGGACTAGCGGGGGTCTCCTACAATGAGCAGTTCTTC
CASSPGLAGVSYNEQFF
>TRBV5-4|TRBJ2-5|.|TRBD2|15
TGTGCCAGCAGCTCCCGGACTAGCCCTGGGGAGACCCAGTACTTC
CASSSRTSPGETQYF
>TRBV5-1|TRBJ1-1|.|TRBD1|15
TGCGCCAGCAGCTTGGACGGGACAGGGAGAACTGAAGCTTTCTTT
CASSLDGTGRTEAFF
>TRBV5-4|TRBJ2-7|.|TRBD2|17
TGTGCCAGCAGCTTCGGTAGCGGGGGTCTCAGCTCCTACGAGCAGTACTTC
CASSFGSGGLSSYEQYF
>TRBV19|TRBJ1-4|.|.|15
TGTGCCAGTAGTAGGACACGGGGGCGGGATGAAAAACTGTTTTTT
CASSRTRGRDEKLFF
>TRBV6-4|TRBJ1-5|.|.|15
TGTGCCAGCAGTGACAGGCAGGGAAAAAATCAGCCCCAGCATTTT
CASSDRQGKNQPQHF
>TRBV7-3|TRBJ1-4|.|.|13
TGTGCCAGCAGCTTACAGGACGGGGAAAAACTGTTTTTT
CASSLQDGEKLFF